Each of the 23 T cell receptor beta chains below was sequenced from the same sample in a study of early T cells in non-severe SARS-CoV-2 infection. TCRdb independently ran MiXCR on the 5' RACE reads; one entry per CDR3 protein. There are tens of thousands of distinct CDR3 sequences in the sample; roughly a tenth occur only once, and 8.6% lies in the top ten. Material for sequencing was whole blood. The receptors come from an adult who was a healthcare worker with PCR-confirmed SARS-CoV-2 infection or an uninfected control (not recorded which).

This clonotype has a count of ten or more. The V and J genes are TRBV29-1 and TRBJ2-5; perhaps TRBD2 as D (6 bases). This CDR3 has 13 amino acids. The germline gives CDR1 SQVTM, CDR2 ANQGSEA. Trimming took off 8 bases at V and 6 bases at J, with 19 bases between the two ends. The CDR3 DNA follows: TGCAGCCTAGAGGTGGGCGGGACCCAGACCCAGTACTTC. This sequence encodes CSLEVGGTQTQYF. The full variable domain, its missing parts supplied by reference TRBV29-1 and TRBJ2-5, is SAVISQKPSRDICQRGTSLTIQCQVDSQVTMMFWYRQQPGQSLTLIATANQGSEATYESGFVIDKFPISRPNLTFSTLTVSNMSPEDSSIYLCSLEVGGTQTQYFGPGTRLLVL.

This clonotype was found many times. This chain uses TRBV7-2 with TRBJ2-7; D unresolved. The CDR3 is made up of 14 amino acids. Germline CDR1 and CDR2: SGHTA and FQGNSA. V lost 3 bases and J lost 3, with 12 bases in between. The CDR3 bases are TGTGCCAGCAGCTTTAAGCGCTCTGGCTACGAGCAGTACTTC. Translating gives CASSFKRSGYEQYF. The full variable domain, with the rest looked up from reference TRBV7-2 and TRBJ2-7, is GAGVSQSPSNKVTEKGKDVELRCDPISGHTALYWYRQSLGQGLEFLIYFQGNSAPDKSGLPSDRFSAERTGGSVSTLTIQRTQQEDSAVYLCASSFKRSGYEQYFGPGTRLTVT.

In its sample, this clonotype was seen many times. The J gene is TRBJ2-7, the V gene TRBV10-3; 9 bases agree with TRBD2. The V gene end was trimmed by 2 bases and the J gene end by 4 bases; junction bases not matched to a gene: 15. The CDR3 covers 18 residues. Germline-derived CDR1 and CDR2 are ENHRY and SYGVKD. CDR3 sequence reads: CAISERRASGISVYEQYF. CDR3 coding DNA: TGTGCCATCAGTGAGAGGAGGGCTAGCGGGATCTCCGTGTACGAGCAGTACTTC.

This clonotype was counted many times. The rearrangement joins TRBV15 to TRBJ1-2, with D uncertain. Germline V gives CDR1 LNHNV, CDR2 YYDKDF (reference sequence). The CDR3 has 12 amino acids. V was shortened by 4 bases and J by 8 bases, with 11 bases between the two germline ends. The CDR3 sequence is CATSIREEGYTF. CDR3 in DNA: TGTGCCACCAGCATCCGGGAGGAGGGCTACACCTTC. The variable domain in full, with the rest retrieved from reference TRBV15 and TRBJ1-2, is DAMVIQNPRYQVTQFGKPVTLSCSQTLNHNVMYWYQQKSSQAPKLLFHYYDKDFNNEADTPDNFQSRRPNTSFCFLDIRSPGLGDTAMYLCATSIREEGYTFGSGTRLTVV.

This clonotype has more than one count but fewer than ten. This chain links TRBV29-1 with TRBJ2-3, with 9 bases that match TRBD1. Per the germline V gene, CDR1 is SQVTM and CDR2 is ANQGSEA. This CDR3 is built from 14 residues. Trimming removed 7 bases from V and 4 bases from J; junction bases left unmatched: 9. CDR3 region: CSAGQGSGADTQYF. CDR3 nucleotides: TGCAGCGCAGGACAGGGGTCCGGGGCAGATACGCAGTATTTT.

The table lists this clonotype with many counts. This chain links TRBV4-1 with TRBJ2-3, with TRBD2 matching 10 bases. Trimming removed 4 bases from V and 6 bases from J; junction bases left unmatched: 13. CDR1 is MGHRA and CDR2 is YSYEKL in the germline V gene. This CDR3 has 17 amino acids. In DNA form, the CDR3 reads TGCGCCAGCAGCCGTCTAGCGGGAGTTAGGGGAGGTGATACGCAGTATTTT. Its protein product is CASSRLAGVRGGDTQYF.

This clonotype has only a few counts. CDR3: CASSLQGAETQYF. In DNA, the CDR3 is TGTGCCAGCAGCTTACAGGGGGCAGAGACCCAGTACTTC. This rearrangement joins TRBV7-9 to TRBJ2-5; 8 bases fit TRBD1. This CDR3 region has 13 residues. J lost 4 bases, V lost 2 bases, and 0 bases had no gene match. Germline-derived CDR1 and CDR2 are SEHNR and FQNEAQ (reference sequence).

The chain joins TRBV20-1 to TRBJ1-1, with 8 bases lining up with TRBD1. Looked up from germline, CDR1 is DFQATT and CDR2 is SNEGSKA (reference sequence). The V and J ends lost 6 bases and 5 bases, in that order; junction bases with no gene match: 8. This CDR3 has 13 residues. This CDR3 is CSARDRGGTEAFF. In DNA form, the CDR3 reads TGCAGTGCACGAGACAGGGGAGGAACTGAAGCTTTCTTT.

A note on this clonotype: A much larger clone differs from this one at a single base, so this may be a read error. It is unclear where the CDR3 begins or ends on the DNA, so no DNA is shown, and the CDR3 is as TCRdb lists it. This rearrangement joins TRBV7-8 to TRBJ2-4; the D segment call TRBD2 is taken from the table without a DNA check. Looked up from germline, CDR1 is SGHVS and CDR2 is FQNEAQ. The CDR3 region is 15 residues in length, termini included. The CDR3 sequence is CASSVGGGAKNIRYF.

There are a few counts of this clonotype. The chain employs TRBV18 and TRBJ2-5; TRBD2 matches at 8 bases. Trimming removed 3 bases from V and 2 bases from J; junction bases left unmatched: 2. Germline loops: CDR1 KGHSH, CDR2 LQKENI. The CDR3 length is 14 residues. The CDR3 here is CASSPGLGQETQYF. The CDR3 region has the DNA TGTGCCAGCTCACCGGGACTAGGACAAGAGACCCAGTACTTC.

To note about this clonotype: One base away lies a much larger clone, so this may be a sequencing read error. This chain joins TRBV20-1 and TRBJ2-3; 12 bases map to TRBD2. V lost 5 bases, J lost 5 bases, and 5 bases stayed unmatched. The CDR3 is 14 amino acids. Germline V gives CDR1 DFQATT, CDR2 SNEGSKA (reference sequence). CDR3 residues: CSAALAGGQDTQYF. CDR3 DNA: TGCAGTGCTGCCCTAGCGGGAGGGCAAGATACGCAGTATTTT.

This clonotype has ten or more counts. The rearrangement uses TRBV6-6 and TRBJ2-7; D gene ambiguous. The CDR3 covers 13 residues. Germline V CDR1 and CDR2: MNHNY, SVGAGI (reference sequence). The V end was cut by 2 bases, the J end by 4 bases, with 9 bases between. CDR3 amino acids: CASSYGIRYEQYF. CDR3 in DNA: TGTGCCAGCAGTTACGGCATCCGTTACGAGCAGTACTTC.

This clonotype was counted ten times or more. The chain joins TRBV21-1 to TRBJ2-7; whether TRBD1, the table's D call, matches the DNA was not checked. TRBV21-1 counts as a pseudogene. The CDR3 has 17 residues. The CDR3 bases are TGTGCCAGCAGCAAACCGGGGCCTAATCGCCACTACTACGAGCAGTACTTC. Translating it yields CASSKPGPNRHYYEQYF.

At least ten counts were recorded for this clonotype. In DNA, the CDR3 is TGCGCCAGCAGGGAGAAGAGGGCGGGAGGGCCAATCTACAATGAGCAGTTCTTC. Amino acid sequence: CASREKRAGGPIYNEQFF. The chain is built from TRBV10-1 and TRBJ2-1; 9 positions agree with TRBD2. Germline-derived CDR1 and CDR2 are WNHNN and SYGVQD (reference sequence). The CDR3 loop spans 18 amino acids. After removal of 6 bases from V and 3 bases from J, the junction contained 15 bases not matched to a gene.

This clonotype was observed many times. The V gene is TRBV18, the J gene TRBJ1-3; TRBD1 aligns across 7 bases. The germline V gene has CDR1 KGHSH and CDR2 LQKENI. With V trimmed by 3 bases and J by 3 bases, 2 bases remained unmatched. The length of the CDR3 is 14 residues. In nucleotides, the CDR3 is TGTGCCAGCTCACCGGGGACAGTTGGAAACACCATATATTTT. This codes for CASSPGTVGNTIYF.

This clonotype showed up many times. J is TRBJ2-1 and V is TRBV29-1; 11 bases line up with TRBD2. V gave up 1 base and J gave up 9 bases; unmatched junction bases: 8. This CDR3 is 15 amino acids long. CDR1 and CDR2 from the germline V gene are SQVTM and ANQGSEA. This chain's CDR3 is CSVEALLAGGGEQFF. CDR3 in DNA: TGCAGCGTTGAAGCTCTCCTAGCGGGGGGCGGTGAGCAGTTCTTC.

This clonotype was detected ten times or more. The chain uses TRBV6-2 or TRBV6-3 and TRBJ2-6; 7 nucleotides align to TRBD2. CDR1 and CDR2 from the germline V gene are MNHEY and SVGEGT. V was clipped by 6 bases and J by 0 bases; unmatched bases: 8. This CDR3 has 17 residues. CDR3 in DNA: TGTGCCAGCAGCCACCGGGAGGCATTCTCTGGGGCCAACGTCCTGACTTTC. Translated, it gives CASSHREAFSGANVLTF.

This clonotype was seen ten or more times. In DNA, the CDR3 is TGCAGTGCTAGCGTGTTCTCATCTCCCGAGCAGTACTTC. Its protein is CSASVFSSPEQYF. The genes are TRBV20-1 and TRBJ2-7; D ambiguous. V lost 3 bases, J lost 6 bases, and 15 bases lay in between. CDR1 and CDR2 from the germline V gene are DFQATT and SNEGSKA (reference sequence). CDR3 length equals 13 residues.

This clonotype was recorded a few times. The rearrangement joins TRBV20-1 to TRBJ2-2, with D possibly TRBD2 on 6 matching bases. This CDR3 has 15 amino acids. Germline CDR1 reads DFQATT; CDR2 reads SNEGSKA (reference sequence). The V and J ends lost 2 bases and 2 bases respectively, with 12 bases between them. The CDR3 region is CSARFGGLNTGELFF. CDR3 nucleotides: TGCAGTGCTAGATTTGGAGGGCTAAACACCGGGGAGCTGTTTTTT.

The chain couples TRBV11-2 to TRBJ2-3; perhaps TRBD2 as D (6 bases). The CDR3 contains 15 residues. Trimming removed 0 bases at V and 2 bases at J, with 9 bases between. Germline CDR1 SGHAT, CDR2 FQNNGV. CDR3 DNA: TGTGCCAGCAGCTTAGATGGGACTTTCACAGATACGCAGTATTTT. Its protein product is CASSLDGTFTDTQYF.

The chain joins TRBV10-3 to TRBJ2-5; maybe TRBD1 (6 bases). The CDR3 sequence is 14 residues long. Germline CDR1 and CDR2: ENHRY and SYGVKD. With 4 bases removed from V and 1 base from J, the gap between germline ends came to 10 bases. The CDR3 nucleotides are TGTGCCATCAGTGCTGGGACATTCCAAGAGACCCAGTACTTC. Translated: CAISAGTFQETQYF.

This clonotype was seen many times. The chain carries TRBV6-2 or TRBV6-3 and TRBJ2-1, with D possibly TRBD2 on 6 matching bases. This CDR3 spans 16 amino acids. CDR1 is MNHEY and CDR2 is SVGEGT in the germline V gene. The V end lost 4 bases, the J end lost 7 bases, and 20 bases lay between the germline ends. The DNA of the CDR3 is TGTGCCAGCAGTTCGCCCGGGACTTATCTTTGGAATGAGCAGTTCTTC. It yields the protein CASSSPGTYLWNEQFF.

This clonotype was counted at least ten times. The CDR3 DNA sequence: TGTGCCAGCAGTTACAGAAACACTGAAGCTTTCTTT. It specifies CASSYRNTEAFF. The genes are TRBV12-3 or TRBV12-4 and TRBJ1-1; D call uncertain. The CDR3 contains 12 residues. V lost 4 bases and J 2 bases, leaving 5 bases between the germline ends.